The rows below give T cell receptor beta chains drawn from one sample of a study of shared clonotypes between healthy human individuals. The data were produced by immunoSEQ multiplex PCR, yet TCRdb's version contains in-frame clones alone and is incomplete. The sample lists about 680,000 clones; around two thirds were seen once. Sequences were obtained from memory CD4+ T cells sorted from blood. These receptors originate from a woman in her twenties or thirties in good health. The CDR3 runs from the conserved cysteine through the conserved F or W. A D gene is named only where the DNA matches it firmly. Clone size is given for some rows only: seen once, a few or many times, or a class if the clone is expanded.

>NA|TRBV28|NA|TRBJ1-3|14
CASSLGGSGNTIYF
TGTGCCAGCAGTCTAGGGGGTTCTGGAAACACCATATATTTT
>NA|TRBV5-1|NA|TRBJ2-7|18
CASSLFVRTEYRSYEQYF
TGCGCCAGCAGCTTGTTTGTTCGGACCGAATATCGCTCCTACGAGCAGTACTTC
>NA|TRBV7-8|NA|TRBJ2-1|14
CASSGRSLYNEQFF
TGTGCCAGCAGCGGCCGGAGTCTTTACAATGAGCAGTTCTTC
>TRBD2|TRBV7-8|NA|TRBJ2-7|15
CASSLIGRSRDEQYF
TGTGCCAGCAGCTTAATCGGGAGGTCAAGGGACGAGCAGTACTTC
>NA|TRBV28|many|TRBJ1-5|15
CASRGQGRDNQPQHF
TGTGCCAGCAGGGGTCAGGGCCGCGACAATCAGCCCCAGCATTTT
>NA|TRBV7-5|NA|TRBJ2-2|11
CVRTRPKELFF
TGTGTCAGAACCCGGCCTAAGGAGCTGTTTTTT
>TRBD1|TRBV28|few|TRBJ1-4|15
CASSPPTGGNEKLFF
TGTGCCAGCAGTCCGCCGACAGGGGGTAATGAAAAACTGTTTTTT
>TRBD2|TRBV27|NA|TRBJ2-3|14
CASSLASGTSTQYF
TGTGCCAGCAGTTTGGCTAGCGGGACATCTACGCAGTATTTT
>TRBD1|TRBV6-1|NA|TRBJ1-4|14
CAAGQGTGGEKLFF
TGTGCCGCGGGACAGGGGACGGGTGGTGAAAAACTGTTTTTT
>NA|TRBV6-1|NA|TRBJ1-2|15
CASSLSGTQIDGYTF
TGTGCCAGCAGTTTGTCCGGGACGCAAATAGATGGCTACACCTTC
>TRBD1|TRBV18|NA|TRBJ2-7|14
CASSPGTGRSEQYF
TGTGCCAGCTCACCAGGGACAGGTCGGTCCGAGCAGTACTTC
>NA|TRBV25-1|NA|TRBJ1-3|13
CASSSRLGNTIYF
TGTGCCAGCAGTTCCCGACTCGGAAACACCATATATTTT
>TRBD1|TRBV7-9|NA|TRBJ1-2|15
CASSPTGTGDYGYTF
TGTGCCAGCAGCCCTACCGGGACAGGAGACTATGGCTACACCTTC
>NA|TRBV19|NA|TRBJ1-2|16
CASSISLTGLNYGYTF
TGTGCCAGTAGTATAAGTCTCACAGGCTTAAACTATGGCTACACCTTC
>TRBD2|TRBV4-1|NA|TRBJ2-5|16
CASSRGIAGYQETQYF
TGCGCCAGCAGCCGGGGGATAGCGGGGTACCAAGAGACCCAGTACTTC
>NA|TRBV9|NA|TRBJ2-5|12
CASSVTGQTQYF
TGTGCCAGCAGCGTAACAGGGCAGACCCAGTACTTC
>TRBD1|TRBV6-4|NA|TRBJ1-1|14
CASSEGQGDTEAFF
TGTGCCAGCAGTGAAGGGCAGGGGGACACTGAAGCTTTCTTT
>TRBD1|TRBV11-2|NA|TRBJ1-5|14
CASSAGQGYQPQHF
TGTGCCAGCAGCGCGGGACAGGGTTACCAGCCCCAGCATTTT
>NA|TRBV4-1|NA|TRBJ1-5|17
CASSQEGGIHSNQPQHF
TGCGCCAGCAGCCAAGAGGGGGGGATACATAGCAATCAGCCCCAGCATTTT
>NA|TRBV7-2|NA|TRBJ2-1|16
CASSLVADPAKNEQFF
TGTGCCAGCAGCTTAGTCGCGGACCCAGCGAAGAATGAGCAGTTCTTC
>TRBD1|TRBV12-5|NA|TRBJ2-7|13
CASALEQGFPQYF
TGTGCTAGTGCCCTTGAACAGGGGTTCCCGCAGTACTTC
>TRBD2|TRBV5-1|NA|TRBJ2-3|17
CASSPGLAGPSTDTQYF
TGCGCCAGCAGCCCGGGACTAGCGGGACCCAGCACAGATACGCAGTATTTT
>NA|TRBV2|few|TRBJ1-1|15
CASILGVMTMGEAFF
TGTGCCAGCATACTCGGGGTTATGACGATGGGTGAAGCTTTCTTT
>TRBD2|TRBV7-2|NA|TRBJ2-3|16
CASSLIGTTLTDTQYF
TGTGCCAGCAGCCTAATCGGGACTACGCTCACAGATACGCAGTATTTT
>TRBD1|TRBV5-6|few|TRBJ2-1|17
CASSGNQGARSYNEQFF
TGTGCCAGCAGCGGGAACCAGGGGGCACGTTCCTACAATGAGCAGTTCTTC
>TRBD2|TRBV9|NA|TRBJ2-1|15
CASSRLAGTYNEQFF
TGTGCCAGCAGCAGACTAGCGGGGACCTACAATGAGCAGTTCTTC
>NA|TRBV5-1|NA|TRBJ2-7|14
CASSLSTDSYEQYF
TGCGCCAGCAGCCTGTCGACAGACTCCTACGAGCAGTACTTC
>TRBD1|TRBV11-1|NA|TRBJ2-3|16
CASSLARGGSSDTQYF
TGTGCCAGCAGCTTAGCGCGAGGGGGCAGTTCAGATACGCAGTATTTT
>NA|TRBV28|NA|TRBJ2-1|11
CASSLRERQFF
TGTGCCAGCAGTTTGAGGGAGCGGCAGTTCTTC
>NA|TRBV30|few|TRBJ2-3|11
CAWSGADTQYF
TGTGCCTGGAGTGGCGCAGATACGCAGTATTTT
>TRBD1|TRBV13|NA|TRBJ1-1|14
CASSPGDRDTEAFF
TGTGCCAGCAGCCCGGGGGACAGGGACACTGAAGCTTTCTTT
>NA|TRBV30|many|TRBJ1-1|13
CAWSVQRNTEAFF
TGTGCCTGGAGTGTACAGAGAAACACTGAAGCTTTCTTT
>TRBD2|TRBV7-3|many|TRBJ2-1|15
CASSPQRDSYNEQFF
TGTGCCAGCAGCCCCCAGCGGGACTCCTACAATGAGCAGTTCTTC
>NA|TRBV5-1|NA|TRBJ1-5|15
CASSLAGEGDQPQHF
TGCGCCAGCAGCTTGGCTGGGGAGGGGGATCAGCCCCAGCATTTT
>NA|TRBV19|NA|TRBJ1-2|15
CASSGASTDNYGYTF
TGTGCCAGTAGTGGCGCGTCGACAGACAACTATGGCTACACCTTC
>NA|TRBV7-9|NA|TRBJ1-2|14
CASSLESALYGYTF
TGTGCCAGCAGCTTAGAGTCAGCCCTCTATGGCTACACCTTC
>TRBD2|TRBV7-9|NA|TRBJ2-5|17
CASSLAGLAGGVETQYF
TGTGCCAGCAGCTTAGCGGGACTAGCGGGAGGGGTAGAGACCCAGTACTTC
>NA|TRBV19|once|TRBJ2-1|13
CASRSLPGNEQFF
TGTGCCAGTAGATCCCTTCCTGGGAATGAGCAGTTCTTC
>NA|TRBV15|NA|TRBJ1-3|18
CATSRGRGGKSPGNTIYF
TGTGCCACCAGCAGAGGTAGAGGGGGAAAATCTCCTGGAAACACCATATATTTT
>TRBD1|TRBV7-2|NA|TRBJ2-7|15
CASSLSPGQGYEQYF
TGTGCCAGCAGCTTAAGCCCGGGACAGGGCTACGAGCAGTACTTC
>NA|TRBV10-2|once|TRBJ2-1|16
CASSEPGVLFYNEQFF
TGCGCCAGCAGTGAACCCGGGGTGCTTTTCTACAATGAGCAGTTCTTC
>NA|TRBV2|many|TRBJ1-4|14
CASRPRTDYEKLFF
TGTGCCAGCAGACCCAGGACAGATTATGAAAAACTGTTTTTT
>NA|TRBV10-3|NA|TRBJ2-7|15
CAISEQQGGRDEQYF
TGTGCCATCAGTGAGCAGCAGGGCGGGCGCGACGAGCAGTACTTC
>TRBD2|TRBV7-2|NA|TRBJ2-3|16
CASSLVGTSGTDTQYF
TGTGCCAGCAGCTTAGTGGGGACTAGCGGAACAGATACGCAGTATTTT
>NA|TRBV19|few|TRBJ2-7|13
CASSIQGPYEQYF
TGTGCCAGTAGTATTCAGGGTCCGTACGAGCAGTACTTC
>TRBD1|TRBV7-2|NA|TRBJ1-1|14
CASSFRGRDTEAFF
TGTGCCAGCAGCTTCAGGGGGAGGGACACTGAAGCTTTCTTT
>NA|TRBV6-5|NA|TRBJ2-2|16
CASSYALAYGTGELFF
TGTGCCAGCAGTTACGCGCTAGCATATGGCACCGGGGAGCTGTTTTTT
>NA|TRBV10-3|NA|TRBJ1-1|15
CAISATTGRIPEAFF
TGTGCCATCAGTGCCACCACCGGACGGATTCCTGAAGCTTTCTTT
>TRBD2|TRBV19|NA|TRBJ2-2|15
CASSRAAGETGELFF
TGTGCCAGTAGTAGGGCAGCGGGAGAGACCGGGGAGCTGTTTTTT
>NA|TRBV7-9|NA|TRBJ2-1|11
CASSFSSGQFF
TGTGCCAGCAGCTTTAGCTCGGGGCAGTTCTTC
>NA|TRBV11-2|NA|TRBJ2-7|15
CASPLGGLPPLEQYF
TGTGCCAGCCCGCTGGGGGGGCTTCCCCCCCTCGAGCAGTACTTC
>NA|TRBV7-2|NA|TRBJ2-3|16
CASSLWAQGSTDTQYF
TGTGCCAGCAGCTTATGGGCCCAGGGTTCTACGGATACGCAGTATTTT
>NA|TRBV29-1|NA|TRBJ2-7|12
CSVDRGSDEQYF
TGCAGCGTTGACAGGGGCTCGGACGAGCAGTACTTC
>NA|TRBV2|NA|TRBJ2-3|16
CASSPGRGGYTDTQYF
TGTGCCAGCAGTCCCGGGCGGGGCGGATACACAGATACGCAGTATTTT
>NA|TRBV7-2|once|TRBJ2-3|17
CASSLVSSGTSTDTQYF
TGTGCCAGCAGCTTAGTGAGTAGCGGAACTAGCACAGATACGCAGTATTTT
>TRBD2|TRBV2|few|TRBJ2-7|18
CASREMTSGRRISYEQYF
TGTGCCAGCCGAGAGATGACTAGCGGGAGGCGAATTTCCTACGAGCAGTACTTC
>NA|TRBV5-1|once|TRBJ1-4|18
CASSLGLTRALTNEKLFF
TGCGCCAGCAGCTTGGGTCTGACGAGGGCCCTAACTAATGAAAAACTGTTTTTT